One and the same sample provided the 22 T cell receptor beta chains below, sequenced in a study of blood T cell repertoires in COVID-19. The protocol was immunoSEQ multiplex PCR, while the TCRdb copy is restricted to in-frame clones and leaves out a portion. The sample lists roughly 200,000 clones, around 90% occurring once. Material: peripheral blood. The receptors were sampled from a man aged 40-49 years with active or convalescent COVID-19.

The chain carries TRBV5-1 and TRBJ1-2, with TRBD1 matching 8 bases. V was pared by 3 bases and J by 5 bases, with 6 bases of the junction left unmatched. There are 14 residues in the CDR3. The V gene's germline CDR1 is SGHRS and CDR2 YFSETQ. CDR3 residues: CASSSTGEWYGYTF. The CDR3 region has the DNA TGCGCCAGCAGCTCGACAGGGGAATGGTATGGCTACACCTTC.

This chain links TRBV15 with TRBJ1-5, with D unclear. Trimming pared 1 base from V and 9 bases from J, leaving 7 bases between. Germline loops: CDR1 LNHNV, CDR2 YYDKDF (reference sequence). The CDR3 totals 12 residues. The CDR3 bases are TGTGCCACCAGCAGAGGACTTGGGCCCCAGCATTTT. It encodes CATSRGLGPQHF. Full variable domain (outside the CDR3, taken from reference TRBV15 and TRBJ1-5): DAMVIQNPRYQVTQFGKPVTLSCSQTLNHNVMYWYQQKSSQAPKLLFHYYDKDFNNEADTPDNFQSRRPNTSFCFLDIRSPGLGDTAMYLCATSRGLGPQHFGDGTRLSIL.

The chain employs TRBV7-2 and TRBJ2-3; no clear D gene. The CDR3 contains 15 residues. Between the trimmed V and J ends, which lost 3 bases and 2 bases, there was a span of 12 bases. CDR1 and CDR2 (germline): SGHTA, FQGNSA. This CDR3 reads CASSFSGGDTDTQYF. The CDR3 coding sequence is TGTGCCAGCAGCTTCTCTGGCGGAGACACAGATACGCAGTATTTT.

This clone was detected a few times. The chain employs TRBV27 and TRBJ1-2; D call uncertain. CDR3 length: 15 residues. Deletions cut 7 bases from V and 4 bases from J, with 19 bases between. Per germline, CDR1 MNHEY and CDR2 SMNVEV (reference sequence). CDR3 sequence: CASTPAGRSGYGYTF. CDR3 sequence (DNA): TGTGCCAGCACCCCCGCTGGCCGGTCGGGCTATGGCTACACCTTC.

V gene TRBV4-1 combines with J gene TRBJ2-1; D uncertain. Germline lookup yields CDR1 MGHRA and CDR2 YSYEKL. V was pared by 0 bases and J by 0 bases, with 6 bases between. The CDR3 has 15 amino acids. The CDR3 nucleotides read TGCGCCAGCAGCCAAGATTTGAGCTCCTACAATGAGCAGTTCTTC. The encoded protein is CASSQDLSSYNEQFF.

The chain is built from TRBV7-2 and TRBJ1-5, with D unclear. Looked up from germline, CDR1 is SGHTA and CDR2 is FQGNSA. There are 13 residues in the CDR3. Trimming cost V 5 bases and J 6 bases, with 11 bases left between them. The CDR3 DNA sequence: TGTGCCAGCAGCAACCGGGGAGGTCAGCCCCAGCATTTT. Its translation is CASSNRGGQPQHF. Using reference TRBV7-2 and TRBJ1-5 for the parts outside the CDR3, the full variable domain is GAGVSQSPSNKVTEKGKDVELRCDPISGHTALYWYRQSLGQGLEFLIYFQGNSAPDKSGLPSDRFSAERTGGSVSTLTIQRTQQEDSAVYLCASSNRGGQPQHFGDGTRLSIL.

The V gene is TRBV27, the J gene TRBJ1-1; no clear D. V gave up 2 bases and J gave up 4 bases, with 11 bases separating them. The CDR3 runs to 14 residues. Germline CDR1 MNHEY, CDR2 SMNVEV (reference sequence). Here the CDR3 DNA reads TGTGCCAGCAGTTTAGAAGGAGGGAGCACTGAAGCTTTCTTT. It is translated as CASSLEGGSTEAFF.

The chain uses TRBV12-3 or TRBV12-4 and TRBJ2-3, with TRBD1 as a possible D gene (6 bases). Trimming pared 5 bases from V and 3 bases from J, leaving 9 bases between. CDR3 length equals 13 residues. The CDR3 DNA follows: TGTGCCAGCAGTGCGACAGGAACAGATACGCAGTATTTT. Its translation: CASSATGTDTQYF.

The rearrangement uses TRBV2 and TRBJ1-5; 7 nucleotides agree with TRBD1. Germline CDR1 reads SNHLY; CDR2 reads FYNNEI. Trimming cost V 5 bases and J 1 base; bases outside gene matches: 5. The CDR3 covers 15 residues. In DNA, the CDR3 is TGTGCCAGCAGTCCCAACAGGGGAAGCAATCAGCCCCAGCATTTT. Residues: CASSPNRGSNQPQHF.

The genes are TRBV11-2 and TRBJ1-3; D is uncertain. Trimming stripped 2 bases from V and 0 bases from J, with 11 bases between. Germline V gives CDR1 SGHAT, CDR2 FQNNGV. The CDR3 totals 16 residues. CDR3 sequence (DNA): TGTGCCAGCAGCTTAAGTAGAGGGAACTCTGGAAACACCATATATTTT. It translates to CASSLSRGNSGNTIYF.

The V gene is TRBV19, the J gene TRBJ1-5; maybe TRBD1 (5 bases). V dropped 7 bases and J dropped 4 bases, with 8 bases sitting between them. There are 12 residues in the CDR3. CDR1 and CDR2 (germline): LNHDA, SQIVND (reference sequence). The CDR3 region has the DNA TGTGCCAGTAACGGGGGGAATCAGCCCCAGCATTTT. This gives the protein CASNGGNQPQHF.

In this sample, this clone turned up once. This chain connects TRBV5-1 to TRBJ2-1; TRBD2 matches 8 bases. V shed 1 base, J shed 0 bases, and the junction held 3 bases outside the gene matches. The CDR3 has 16 amino acids. The V gene's germline CDR1 is SGHRS and CDR2 YFSETQ. The CDR3 region is CASSLLAGSSYNEQFF. The CDR3 coding sequence is TGCGCCAGCAGCTTGCTAGCGGGCAGCTCCTACAATGAGCAGTTCTTC.

This chain links TRBV27 with TRBJ1-6, with D hard to call. V shed 3 bases and J shed 9 bases, with 15 bases lying between them. Germline V gives CDR1 MNHEY, CDR2 SMNVEV (reference sequence). The CDR3 sequence is 15 residues long. CDR3 in DNA: TGTGCCAGCAGTTTGGAGGGAGGCATAGGTTCACCCCTCCACTTT. Protein: CASSLEGGIGSPLHF.

Only one count was recorded for this clone. The identical CDR3 is also encoded by other nucleotide sequences in the sample. The V gene is TRBV5-1, the J gene TRBJ2-1; TRBD1 aligns across 10 bases. The CDR3 runs to 14 residues. The germline CDR1 and CDR2 sequences are SGHRS and YFSETQ. The V gene end was trimmed by 3 bases and the J gene end by 7 bases; junction bases not matched to a gene: 4. The CDR3 region is CASSSTGGRNEQFF. For the CDR3, the DNA is TGCGCCAGCAGCTCGACAGGGGGCCGAAATGAGCAGTTCTTC.

V gene TRBV24-1 combines with J gene TRBJ2-2; 10 bases are shared with TRBD1. Germline assignment: CDR1 KGHDR and CDR2 SFDVKD. The J segment lost 6 bases and the V segment lost 9 bases, leaving 9 bases of the junction unmatched. The CDR3 length is 15 residues. CDR3 nucleotides: TGTGCCACCGCGGCGGGACAGGGGTCCGCCGGGGAGCTGTTTTTT. Translated, it gives CATAAGQGSAGELFF.

The J gene is TRBJ1-1, the V gene TRBV3-1 (or the pseudogene TRBV3-2); possibly TRBD1 for D (6 bases). The CDR3 loop spans 13 amino acids. CDR1 LGHDT and CDR2 YNNKEL come from the germline V gene (reference sequence). V was pared by 3 bases and J by 5 bases, with 10 bases between. The CDR3 loop reads CASSQGDRTEAFF. CDR3 nucleotides: TGTGCCAGCAGCCAGGGTGACAGGACTGAAGCTTTCTTT.

This chain connects TRBV6-5 to TRBJ1-5, with D perhaps matching TRBD1 (5 bases). CDR3 length equals 14 residues. Between the trimmed V and J ends, which lost 8 bases and 0 bases, there was a span of 11 bases. Germline V CDR1 and CDR2: MNHEY, SVGAGI. CDR3 sequence reads: CASGGLYSNQPQHF. CDR3 DNA sequence: TGTGCCAGCGGGGGACTTTATAGCAATCAGCCCCAGCATTTT.

V and J are TRBV4-1 and TRBJ1-5; 7 bases fit TRBD1. The V segment lost 6 bases and the J segment 7 bases; nucleotides outside the gene matches: 12. The CDR3 extends over 15 amino acids. From germline, CDR1 is MGHRA and CDR2 YSYEKL. CDR3 bases: TGCGCCAGCAGTAATTCAGGGGGATGGGGCCAGCCCCAGCATTTT. Translation: CASSNSGGWGQPQHF.

The chain links TRBV7-2 to TRBJ2-2; 10 bases are a match to TRBD2. Germline CDR1 is SGHTA and CDR2 is FQGNSA. This CDR3 is 15 amino acids long. The V segment lost 5 bases and the J segment 4 bases; nucleotides outside the gene matches: 4. CDR3 DNA sequence: TGTGCCAGCAGCCCCCTAGCGGGAGTCACCGGGGAGCTGTTTTTT. This encodes CASSPLAGVTGELFF.

This chain links TRBV19 with TRBJ2-7; D might be TRBD1 (6 bases). V dropped 4 bases and J dropped 5 bases, with 18 bases sitting between them. The CDR3 length is 15 residues. Germline V gene sequence: CDR1 LNHDA, CDR2 SQIVND (reference sequence). The CDR3 DNA reads as TGTGCCAGTAGTAAGCCACAGGGTGAGGGCGACGAGCAGTACTTC. It translates to CASSKPQGEGDEQYF.

V usage is TRBV27 and J usage is TRBJ2-2, with D tentatively TRBD1 (6 bases). The V end lost 7 bases, the J end lost 1 base, and 22 bases lay between the germline ends. This CDR3 comprises 18 residues. Germline CDR1 MNHEY, CDR2 SMNVEV (reference sequence). DNA for the CDR3: TGTGCCAGCACCCCTTACCCCCCCGGGACAAGGAACACCGGGGAGCTGTTTTTT. Its translation: CASTPYPPGTRNTGELFF.

V gene TRBV6-5 combines with J gene TRBJ1-2; no definite D call. This CDR3 has 13 residues. CDR1 is MNHEY, CDR2 SVGAGI, per germline. V lost 0 bases, J lost 8 bases, and 10 bases lay in between. In nucleotides, the CDR3 is TGTGCCAGCAGTTACTCAGGAACGGGGGGCTACACCTTC. Protein: CASSYSGTGGYTF.